This T cell receptor beta chain is drawn from a study of OX40 agonist ivuxolimab in advanced cancers. TCRdb's copy holds only in-frame clones and misses some; the assay was immunoSEQ multiplex PCR. The data show around 7,000 clones, approximately 80% seen once. The material was CD4+ or CD8+ T cells sorted from blood, obtained in a trial of the OX40 agonist ivuxolimab. The receptors come from an adult with an advanced solid tumor such as melanoma, head and neck, liver or kidney cancer.

The chain is built from TRBV19 and TRBJ1-2, with TRBD1 matching over 7 bases. Germline values: CDR1 LNHDA, CDR2 SQIVND (reference sequence). This CDR3 has 14 amino acids. V trimming: 3 bases; J trimming: 4 bases; junction bases outside the gene matches: 5. The CDR3 DNA follows: TGTGCCAGTAGTATCATCGGGACAGTCTATGGCTACACCTTC. Its protein product is CASSIIGTVYGYTF.